These T cell receptor beta chains were read from a single sample in a study of shared clonotypes between healthy human individuals. The data were produced by immunoSEQ multiplex PCR, yet TCRdb's version contains in-frame clones alone and is incomplete. The sample has around 2,000,000 clones, roughly 94% seen once; the top ten hold 1.2%. The material sequenced was naive CD8+ T cells sorted from blood. The receptors were gathered from a man aged 18 to 35 in good health. CDR3s include the opening cysteine and the closing phenylalanine or tryptophan. The D gene is left open where the match is weak. Clone size is stated in some rows and not others, as once, few, many or a class when expanded.

size	V	length	D	J	CDR3	DNA
NA	TRBV19	15	NA	TRBJ1-1	CASSIYTFPNTEAFF	TGTGCCAGTAGTATATATACCTTCCCGAACACTGAAGCTTTCTTT
NA	TRBV4-2	15	TRBD2	TRBJ2-2	CASSQGLAGFGELFF	TGTGCCAGCAGCCAAGGACTAGCGGGGTTCGGGGAGCTGTTTTTT
once	TRBV4-1	14	NA	TRBJ1-2	CASSQPGPTGGYTF	TGCGCCAGCAGCCAACCCGGGCCCACCGGCGGCTACACCTTC
NA	TRBV30	16	NA	TRBJ1-3	CAWGKYREGSGNTIYF	TGTGCCTGGGGGAAGTACAGGGAAGGCTCTGGAAACACCATATATTTT
once	TRBV13	14	NA	TRBJ2-3	CASSARAATDTQYF	TGTGCCAGCAGCGCAAGGGCGGCTACAGATACGCAGTATTTT
once	TRBV29-1	20	NA	TRBJ1-2	CSVERGPKTGTLGVDYGYTF	TGCAGCGTTGAAAGAGGGCCCAAAACAGGGACACTTGGGGTTGACTATGGCTACACCTTC
NA	TRBV4-2	14	NA	TRBJ2-7	CASSQDALLYEQYF	TGTGCCAGCAGCCAGGACGCCCTACTTTACGAGCAGTACTTC
NA	TRBV9	14	NA	TRBJ2-7	CASSVAAASYEQYF	TGTGCCAGCAGCGTAGCGGCAGCCTCCTACGAGCAGTACTTC
NA	TRBV12-5	15	NA	TRBJ2-1	CASGSSNPLPDEQFF	TGTGCTAGTGGATCCTCGAATCCTCTCCCGGACGAGCAGTTCTTC
NA	TRBV28	16	NA	TRBJ1-1	CASSEGTVILNTEAFF	TGTGCCAGCAGTGAAGGGACGGTTATCTTAAACACTGAAGCTTTCTTT
NA	TRBV11-2	14	TRBD2	TRBJ2-4	CASSRLADKNIQYF	TGTGCCAGCAGCCGACTAGCGGATAAAAACATTCAGTACTTC
NA	TRBV5-6	14	NA	TRBJ2-3	CASSLVGSTDTQYF	TGTGCCAGCAGCTTAGTGGGCAGCACAGATACGCAGTATTTT
once	TRBV16	12	NA	TRBJ1-2	CASSQYQLFHTF	TGTGCCAGCAGCCAATATCAGCTATTCCACACCTTC
few	TRBV15	15	NA	TRBJ1-5	CATSRGTVSNQPQHF	TGTGCCACCAGCAGAGGGACAGTTAGCAATCAGCCCCAGCATTTT
NA	TRBV15	15	NA	TRBJ1-4	CATSMQDRVNEKLFF	TGTGCCACCAGCATGCAAGACAGAGTTAATGAAAAACTGTTTTTT
NA	TRBV4-1	15	TRBD1	TRBJ1-1	CASIEGTGPESEAFF	TGCGCCAGCATAGAAGGGACAGGGCCGGAATCTGAAGCTTTCTTT
once	TRBV12-5	13	NA	TRBJ2-2	CASGFEGTGELFF	TGTGCTAGTGGCTTCGAGGGAACCGGGGAGCTGTTTTTT
NA	TRBV4-1	16	TRBD2	TRBJ2-1	CASSQRGTSLYNEQFF	TGCGCCAGCAGCCAACGTGGGACTAGCCTTTACAATGAGCAGTTCTTC
NA	TRBV9	16	NA	TRBJ1-4	CASSAGTAGVNEKLFF	TGTGCCAGCAGCGCCGGGACCGCAGGCGTTAATGAAAAACTGTTTTTT
NA	TRBV15	16	TRBD1	TRBJ1-1	CATSSFLGQGMPQAFF	TGTGCCACCAGCAGTTTCTTAGGACAGGGGATGCCTCAAGCTTTCTTT
NA	TRBV6-6	14	NA	TRBJ1-4	CASYPFATNEKLFF	TGTGCCAGCTATCCGTTTGCAACTAATGAAAAACTGTTTTTT
NA	TRBV7-9	15	TRBD1	TRBJ2-7	CASSDYGQGSYEQYF	TGTGCCAGCAGCGACTACGGACAGGGGTCCTACGAGCAGTACTTC
NA	TRBV4-3	15	TRBD2	TRBJ2-1	CASSRGLAGMDEQFF	TGCGCCAGCAGCCGCGGGCTAGCGGGAATGGATGAGCAGTTCTTC
NA	TRBV27	15	NA	TRBJ1-3	CASSSSPGRGNTIYF	TGTGCCAGCAGTTCCTCCCCGGGGAGGGGAAACACCATATATTTT
NA	TRBV7-9	18	TRBD2	TRBJ2-7	CASSHSGSIDGRIYEQYF	TGTGCCAGCAGTCATAGCGGGAGTATCGACGGCAGGATCTACGAGCAGTACTTC
NA	TRBV7-9	12	NA	TRBJ2-1	CASSLSGTEQFF	TGTGCCAGCAGCTTATCCGGGACAGAGCAGTTCTTC
NA	TRBV7-9	13	NA	TRBJ2-7	CASSPTGAYEQYF	TGTGCCAGCAGCCCAACAGGAGCCTACGAGCAGTACTTC
NA	TRBV6-5	15	TRBD1	TRBJ2-3	CASSYSGTGGDTQYF	TGTGCCAGCAGTTACTCCGGGACAGGGGGCGATACGCAGTATTTT
NA	TRBV19	14	TRBD2	TRBJ2-7	CASSIGAGGTEQYF	TGTGCCAGTAGTATAGGCGCGGGAGGAACGGAGCAGTACTTC
NA	TRBV4-3	13	NA	TRBJ2-3	CASSRAGADTQYF	TGCGCTTCATCGCGGGCTGGCGCAGATACGCAGTATTTT
NA	TRBV7-9	15	NA	TRBJ2-3	CASSLLADATDTQYF	TGTGCCAGCAGCTTACTAGCAGATGCAACAGATACGCAGTATTTT
NA	TRBV18	14	NA	TRBJ2-1	CASSPPWGGDEQFF	TGTGCCAGCTCACCACCATGGGGCGGCGATGAGCAGTTCTTC
NA	TRBV7-2	16	NA	TRBJ1-4	CASSRGASLTNEKLFF	TGTGCCAGCAGCCGCGGGGCGAGTTTAACTAATGAAAAACTGTTTTTT